The clone carrying this T cell receptor (beta chain) was detected a few times. CDR1 SEHNR and CDR2 FQNEAQ come from the germline V gene (reference sequence). V lost 6 bases and J lost 4, with 21 bases in between. The CDR3 contains 16 residues. From 300 to 450 ng of RNA, a library with molecular barcoded alpha/delta and beta/gamma adaptors was made. TCRdb passed the reads through MiXCR, listing each CDR3 protein once. This sample has about 130,000 distinct CDR3 sequences; 13% occur once, and the top ten carry approximately 10%. The data originate from a study of read filtering for tumor transcriptome and immune sequencing.

This sequence was found in a donor aged 40 or over with multiple myeloma. The rearrangement uses TRBV7-9 and TRBJ2-5; D ambiguous. Sequencing used a population of CD138-negative cells sorted from bone marrow. The CDR3: CASSRRLGSGRETQYF. DNA for the CDR3: TGTGCCAGCAGTCGAAGACTGGGGTCGGGTCGAGAGACCCAGTACTTC.